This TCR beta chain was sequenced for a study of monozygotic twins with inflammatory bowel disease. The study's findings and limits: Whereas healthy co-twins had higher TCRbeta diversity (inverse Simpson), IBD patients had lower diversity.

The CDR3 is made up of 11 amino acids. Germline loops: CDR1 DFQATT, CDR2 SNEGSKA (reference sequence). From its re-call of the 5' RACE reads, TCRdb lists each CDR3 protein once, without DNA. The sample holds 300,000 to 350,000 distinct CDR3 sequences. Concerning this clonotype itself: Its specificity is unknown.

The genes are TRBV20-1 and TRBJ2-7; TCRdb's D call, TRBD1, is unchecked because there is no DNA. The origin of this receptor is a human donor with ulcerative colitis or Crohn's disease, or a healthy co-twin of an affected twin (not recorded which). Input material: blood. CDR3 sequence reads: CSALTGFEQYF.